What follows are 15 T cell receptor beta chains derived from one specimen sequenced in a study of shared T cell receptors in the human thymus. The table came from immunoSEQ multiplex PCR; TCRdb's copy has only in-frame clones and leaves some out. The sample yields over 450,000 clones, approximately 78% seen once. The same data also went into a second study, on human thymus T cells.

Specimen: thymocytes. The receptors shown here come from a boy younger than two with a congenital heart defect.

A note on this clone: Other DNA sequences in this specimen translate into the identical CDR3. The chain couples TRBV28 to TRBJ2-5, with D perhaps matching TRBD2 (6 bases). The germline V gene has CDR1 MDHEN and CDR2 SYDVKM. V was clipped by 5 bases and J by 5 bases, with 6 bases between them. CDR3 length: 11 residues. CDR3 in DNA: TGTGCCAGCAGTCGGGGGGAGACCCAGTACTTC. Translated, it gives CASSRGETQYF.

The table lists this clone with a few counts. The genes are TRBV21-1 and TRBJ2-7; the D segment call TRBD2 is taken from the table without a DNA check. TRBV21-1 represents a pseudogene. The length of the CDR3 is 14 residues. Here the CDR3 DNA reads TGTGCCAGCAGCGCACGACTAGCGGTCTACGAGCAGTACTTC. Its protein product is CASSARLAVYEQYF.

The chain has TRBV30 and TRBJ2-7; 12 bases map to TRBD2. CDR3 length equals 19 residues. The V and J ends lost 4 bases and 2 bases, in that order; junction bases with no gene match: 18. Germline V lookup: CDR1 GTSNPN, CDR2 SVGIG (reference sequence). The CDR3 sequence is CAWTPMETSGSRGPYEQYF. In DNA form, the CDR3 reads TGTGCCTGGACTCCAATGGAGACTAGCGGGAGTAGGGGTCCCTACGAGCAGTACTTC.

This clone has only a few counts. V gene TRBV7-9 combines with J gene TRBJ1-2, with TRBD1 as a possible D gene (5 bases). V lost 5 bases, J lost 6 bases, and 13 bases lay in between. This CDR3 has 13 residues. Germline lookup yields CDR1 SEHNR and CDR2 FQNEAQ (reference sequence). In DNA form, the CDR3 reads TGTGCCAGCAGCCCTCGGTCGGGGGATGGCTACACCTTC. Residues: CASSPRSGDGYTF.

The chain recombines TRBV6-1 with TRBJ1-1, with 8 bases identical to TRBD1. Germline assignment: CDR1 MNHNS and CDR2 SASEGT. Losses at the gene ends were 2 bases for V and 9 bases for J; bases not matched to a gene: 8. CDR3 length equals 14 residues. Here the CDR3 reads CASSETGGRNKAFF. The CDR3 nucleotides read TGTGCCAGCAGTGAAACAGGGGGGCGAAATAAAGCTTTCTTT.

Here the CDR3 DNA reads TGTGCCAGCAGCTCGGCCCTGTTAGCGGGAGAGACCCCCTGGGACGAGCAGTACTTC. The encoded protein is CASSSALLAGETPWDEQYF. The rearrangement joins TRBV7-2 to TRBJ2-7, with 9 bases that match TRBD2. Losses at the gene ends were 4 bases for V and 5 bases for J; bases not matched to a gene: 21. The CDR3 is made up of 19 amino acids. The germline V gene encodes CDR1 SGHTA and CDR2 FQGNSA.

This clone was picked up a small number of times. The rearrangement links TRBV20-1 to TRBJ1-1, with D unclear. Germline V lookup: CDR1 DFQATT, CDR2 SNEGSKA (reference sequence). The length of the CDR3 is 11 residues. In nucleotides, the CDR3 is TGCAGCCCTCCTCTGCGGGGTGAAGCTTTCTTT. Translated, it gives CSPPLRGEAFF.

This clone was detected once. The genes are TRBV6-4 and TRBJ2-1, with 7 bases matching TRBD2. This CDR3 is 14 amino acids long. The J segment lost 9 bases and the V segment lost 2 bases, leaving 7 bases of the junction unmatched. CDR1 is MRHNA and CDR2 is SNTAGT in the germline V gene. The CDR3 DNA sequence: TGTGCCAGCAGTGACGGGCGGGAGCCCTCTGAGCAGTTCTTC. Protein product: CASSDGREPSEQFF.

This chain joins TRBV10-1 and TRBJ1-1, with D perhaps TRBD1 (6 bases). V was trimmed by 5 bases and J by 3 bases, leaving 16 bases between them. This CDR3 has 15 residues. CDR1 WNHNN and CDR2 SYGVQD come from the germline V gene (reference sequence). The CDR3 region has the DNA TGCGCCAGCAGTCAACCAGGGGTTCGGGACACTGAAGCTTTCTTT. Amino acid sequence: CASSQPGVRDTEAFF.

This rearrangement joins TRBV28 to TRBJ2-2; 8 bases are a match to TRBD2. The CDR3 is 18 residues long. Trimming cost V 2 bases and J 7 bases; bases outside gene matches: 15. The germline CDR1 and CDR2 sequences are MDHEN and SYDVKM. CDR3 region: CASSLRPKGGRPGGELFF. The CDR3 DNA reads TGTGCCAGCAGTTTACGCCCCAAGGGCGGGAGGCCGGGCGGGGAGCTGTTTTTT.

This chain joins TRBV5-4 and TRBJ2-3; D is ambiguous. The V end lost 2 bases, the J end lost 8 bases, and 15 bases lay between the germline ends. CDR1 and CDR2 (germline): SGHNT, YYREEE (reference sequence). The CDR3 extends over 14 amino acids. The CDR3 region has the DNA TGTGCCAGCAGCTTCAACAGTTCGCTCCCTACGCAGTATTTT. Its translation is CASSFNSSLPTQYF. Drawing the rest from reference TRBV5-4 and TRBJ2-3, the complete variable domain is ETGVTQSPTHLIKTRGQQVTLRCSSQSGHNTVSWYQQALGQGPQFIFQYYREEENGRGNFPPRFSGLQFPNYSSELNVNALELDDSALYLCASSFNSSLPTQYFGPGTRLTVL.

In this sample, this clone turned up once. The V gene is TRBV11-2, the J gene TRBJ1-5; perhaps TRBD1 as D (5 bases). The CDR3 contains 18 residues. Looked up from germline, CDR1 is SGHAT and CDR2 is FQNNGV. Trimming took 5 bases from V and 1 from J, leaving 21 bases between them. The CDR3 sequence is CASSQTTLLGQSNQPQHF. The DNA of the CDR3 is TGTGCCAGCAGCCAAACAACTCTTCTTGGACAAAGCAATCAGCCCCAGCATTTT.

The chain uses TRBV19 and TRBJ2-7, with 10 nucleotides matching TRBD2. This CDR3 is 15 amino acids long. The germline V gene encodes CDR1 LNHDA and CDR2 SQIVND (reference sequence). V was pared by 6 bases and J by 0 bases, with 5 bases of the junction left unmatched. For the CDR3, the DNA is TGTGCCAGTAGCCGGGAGCGGGAGGGCTCCTACGAGCAGTACTTC. This translates into CASSREREGSYEQYF.

V usage is TRBV6-5 and J usage is TRBJ1-1; TRBD1 agrees at 8 bases. This CDR3 has 14 residues. CDR1 and CDR2 from the germline V gene are MNHEY and SVGAGI. V lost 7 bases to trimming and J lost 5 bases; unmatched junction nucleotides: 9. CDR3 DNA: TGTGCCAGCAACGTGGACAGGGAGTTTACTGAAGCTTTCTTT. Translated: CASNVDREFTEAFF.

The chain carries TRBV9 and TRBJ2-1; the match to TRBD2 covers 8 bases. CDR1 is SGDLS and CDR2 is YYNGEE in the germline V gene. The trim removed 3 bases at V and 10 bases at J, leaving 21 bases unmatched. This CDR3 has 18 residues. In DNA form, the CDR3 reads TGTGCCAGCAGCGAAGGATCCGTGAGGACTAGCAATTACCAGGAGCAGTTCTTC. Its protein is CASSEGSVRTSNYQEQFF.